The T cell receptor beta chain described here comes from a study of radiation and T cells in renal cell carcinoma. Study context: Nephrectomy followed 15 Gy stereotactic body radiation by 4 weeks. Whole-study findings and limits: No pretreatment tumor biopsies were available for baseline clonotypes.

This table comes from immunoSEQ multiplex PCR, and its TCRdb copy is limited to in-frame clones, with some not included. The sample lists roughly 28,000 clones, over 70% occurring once. V was trimmed by 0 bases and J by 5 bases, leaving 4 bases between them. The CDR3 runs to 11 residues. Germline assignment: CDR1 SQVTM and CDR2 ANQGSEA. Of note for this clone: The antigen is undetermined.

This sample's time point: blood 2 weeks post-SBRT. Regarding treatment: 15 Gy SBRT to primary tumor, nephrectomy 4 weeks later. After SBRT, blood was collected at 2 and 4 weeks, plus baseline. The gene calls are TRBV29-1 and TRBJ2-5; no reliable D call. The specimen was blood, collected from a patient whose treatment included radiotherapy and nephrectomy. The sequence derives from a man aged 55 to 70 with renal cell carcinoma. The CDR3 protein is CSVEDRETQYF. CDR3 in DNA: TGCAGCGTTGAAGATCGGGAGACCCAGTACTTC.